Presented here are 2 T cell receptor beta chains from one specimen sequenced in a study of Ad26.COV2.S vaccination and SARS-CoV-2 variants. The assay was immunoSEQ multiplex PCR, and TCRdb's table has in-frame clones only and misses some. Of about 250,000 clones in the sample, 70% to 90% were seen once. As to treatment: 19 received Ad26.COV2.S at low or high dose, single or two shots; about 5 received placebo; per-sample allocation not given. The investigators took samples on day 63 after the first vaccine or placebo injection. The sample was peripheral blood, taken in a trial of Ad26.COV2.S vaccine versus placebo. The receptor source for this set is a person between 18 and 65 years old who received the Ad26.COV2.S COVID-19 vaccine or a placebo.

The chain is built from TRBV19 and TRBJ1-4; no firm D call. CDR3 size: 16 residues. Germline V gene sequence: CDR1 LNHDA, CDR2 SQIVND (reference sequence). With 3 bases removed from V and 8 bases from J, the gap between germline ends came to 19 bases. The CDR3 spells CASSIGFGGPREKLFF. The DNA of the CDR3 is TGTGCCAGTAGTATCGGGTTCGGAGGGCCGAGGGAAAAACTGTTTTTT.

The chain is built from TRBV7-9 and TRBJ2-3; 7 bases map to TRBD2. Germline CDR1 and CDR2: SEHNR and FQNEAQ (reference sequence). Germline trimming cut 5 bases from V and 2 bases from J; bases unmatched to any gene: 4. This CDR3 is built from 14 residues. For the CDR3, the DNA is TGTGCCAGCAGCCGGGGAGGGTTCACAGATACGCAGTATTTT. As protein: CASSRGGFTDTQYF.